The present entry profiles one TCR beta chain with its context. The entry originates in a study of T cell changes during pregnancy in multiple sclerosis. This table comes from immunoSEQ multiplex PCR, and its TCRdb copy is limited to in-frame clones, with some not included. The table lists about 130,000 clones, about 96% of them singletons, with less than 0.55% in the top ten. V was cut by 0 bases and J by 3 bases, with 10 bases left in between. This CDR3 contains 15 residues. CDR1 and CDR2 (germline): LNHNV, YYDKDF (reference sequence). The chain links TRBV15 to TRBJ2-3; D unresolved. The sequence was obtained from a female donor with multiple sclerosis, enrolled in a pregnancy study. Sequenced material: peripheral blood, taken after pregnancy. CDR3: CATSRDVLRTDTQYF. The CDR3 nucleotides are TGTGCCACCAGCAGAGACGTTCTACGTACAGATACGCAGTATTTT.